This is a list of T cell receptor beta chains from one sample in a study of blood T cell repertoires in COVID-19. The data were produced by immunoSEQ multiplex PCR, yet TCRdb's version contains in-frame clones alone and is incomplete. The sample includes over 300,000 clones, more than 80% of them seen just once. Sequences were obtained from peripheral blood. Receptors were obtained from a man aged 18 to 30 who had recovered from COVID-19. The CDR3 runs from the conserved cysteine through the conserved F or W. A D gene is named only where the DNA matches it firmly. Not all rows give a size; the values are once, few, many and, for expanded clones, a class.

CDR3nt	CDR3aa	d_gene	v_gene	j_gene	abundance
TGTGCCAGTAGGGGGTCTGGGACAGGAGAAGAGACCCAGTACTTC	CASRGSGTGEETQYF	TRBD1	TRBV19	TRBJ2-5	-
TGTGCCAGCCGGGAGGGACCGAACACTGAAGCTTTCTTT	CASREGPNTEAFF	-	TRBV7-9	TRBJ1-1	-
TGTGCCAGCAGCTTAGACTCCAGGAGCACAGATACGCAGTATTTT	CASSLDSRSTDTQYF	-	TRBV7-8	TRBJ2-3	-
TGTGCCAGCAGTGACAGGGGTACTAACTATGGCTACACCTTC	CASSDRGTNYGYTF	-	TRBV2	TRBJ1-2	few
TGTGCCAGCAGTCGACAACTAGCGGGGTTTTCCGGGGAGCTGTTTTTT	CASSRQLAGFSGELFF	TRBD2	TRBV6-6	TRBJ2-2	-
TGTGCCAGCAGCGCCGGGACTAGCGGTAACTACGAGCAGTACTTC	CASSAGTSGNYEQYF	TRBD2	TRBV11-3	TRBJ2-7	-
TGTGCCAGCAGCGTAGGAGTCGGAGTTGGGACAGATACGCAGTATTTT	CASSVGVGVGTDTQYF	-	TRBV9	TRBJ2-3	-
TGTGCCAGCAGCCAAGGAGGGGGCACCGGGGAGCTGTTTTTT	CASSQGGGTGELFF	-	TRBV3-1/TRBV3-2	TRBJ2-2	-
TGCGCCAGCAGCCCCCTGTCGGGTTTGAGTGAGCAGTTCTTC	CASSPLSGLSEQFF	-	TRBV4-1	TRBJ2-1	once
TGTGCCAGCAGCCAAGAAGGGACAGGGGTCTACGAGCAGTACTTC	CASSQEGTGVYEQYF	TRBD1	TRBV14	TRBJ2-7	-
TGTGCCAGCAGCTTTGAGGTCGACACTGAAGCTTTCTTT	CASSFEVDTEAFF	-	TRBV7-9	TRBJ1-1	once
TGTGCCAGCAGTCCGCAAGGACAGGGTGAAGCTTTCTTT	CASSPQGQGEAFF	TRBD1	TRBV27	TRBJ1-1	-
TGTGCCAGCAGCCGGGAAGGACTAGCCAAAAACATTCAGTACTTC	CASSREGLAKNIQYF	-	TRBV3-1/TRBV3-2	TRBJ2-4	-
TGTGCCAGTTGGACAGATCAGAACACCGGGGAGCTGTTTTTT	CASWTDQNTGELFF	-	TRBV19	TRBJ2-2	-
TGTGCCAGCAGCCCACTCGAGGCAAGCTCCTACAATGAGCAGTTCTTC	CASSPLEASSYNEQFF	-	TRBV3-1/TRBV3-2	TRBJ2-1	few
TGTGCCAGCAGCTCAGGGACAGTGAGCTCCTACGAGCAGTACTTC	CASSSGTVSSYEQYF	TRBD1	TRBV7-2	TRBJ2-7	-
TGCGCCAGCAGCTCCAACACGGGGGGCCGAGGCTACACCTTC	CASSSNTGGRGYTF	-	TRBV5-1	TRBJ1-2	-
TGTGCCAGCAGCGCGAATAAGGGGGCAACCGGGGAGCTGTTTTTT	CASSANKGATGELFF	TRBD1	TRBV6-5	TRBJ2-2	once
TGTGCCATCAGTGTAGATAGCGGGTACAATGAGCAGTTCTTC	CAISVDSGYNEQFF	TRBD2	TRBV10-3	TRBJ2-1	-
TGTGCCAGCAGCCGTCGGGGGGGCCACGAGCAGTACTTC	CASSRRGGHEQYF	TRBD2	TRBV7-2	TRBJ2-7	-
TGTGCCAGTAGTATCTCTCCTAGCGGCTCCTACAATGAGCAGTTCTTC	CASSISPSGSYNEQFF	TRBD2	TRBV19	TRBJ2-1	-
TGTGCCAGCAGCTTAGAAGTAGGGACAGCCTCTCCCTATGGCTACACCTTC	CASSLEVGTASPYGYTF	TRBD1	TRBV7-6	TRBJ1-2	-
TGTGCCAGCAGCCAAGTAAGGGACAGCTACGAGCAGTACTTC	CASSQVRDSYEQYF	TRBD1	TRBV3-1/TRBV3-2	TRBJ2-7	-
TGTGCCAGCAGCACGGACAGGGAAGTCGGGGAGCTGTTTTTT	CASSTDREVGELFF	TRBD1	TRBV11-2	TRBJ2-2	-
TGTGCCAGCAGTGGGGACAAAGACCCGTACGAGCAGTACTTC	CASSGDKDPYEQYF	-	TRBV27	TRBJ2-7	-
TGTGCCACCAAGGGGGCCAGCTCTGGGGCCAACGTCCTGACTTTC	CATKGASSGANVLTF	TRBD1	TRBV6-5	TRBJ2-6	-
TGCGCCAGTCATACAGGGGTGGGCGAGCAGTACTTC	CASHTGVGEQYF	TRBD1	TRBV10-2	TRBJ2-7	-
TGTGCCAGCAGCTTAGGGGTTGCGGGAAGTGGAGATACGCAGTATTTT	CASSLGVAGSGDTQYF	-	TRBV11-3	TRBJ2-3	-
TGCAGCGTTAAACCCGGGACAGGGGACCACGAGCAGTACTTC	CSVKPGTGDHEQYF	TRBD1	TRBV29-1	TRBJ2-7	-
TGTGCCAGCAGCTTAGTTCGGGGGAACACCGGGGAGCTGTTTTTT	CASSLVRGNTGELFF	-	TRBV7-9	TRBJ2-2	-
TGTGCCTGGAGTCCGGGACAGGGGGGGCAGCCCCAGCATTTT	CAWSPGQGGQPQHF	TRBD1	TRBV30	TRBJ1-5	-
TGTGCCAGTAGTATAGGGGCGAGCAGGGCGACAGATACGCAGTATTTT	CASSIGASRATDTQYF	-	TRBV19	TRBJ2-3	-
TGCGCCAGCAGCTTGGCCCCGAGCGGATTTTCCTACAATGAGCAGTTCTTC	CASSLAPSGFSYNEQFF	-	TRBV5-1	TRBJ2-1	-
TGTGCCAGCAGTTTATCGTGGGGGGGCACAGATACGCAGTATTTT	CASSLSWGGTDTQYF	-	TRBV27	TRBJ2-3	-
TGTGCCAGCAGCCCCGCCAGGTACCAAGAGACCCAGTACTTC	CASSPARYQETQYF	-	TRBV7-9	TRBJ2-5	-
TGTGCCAGCAGCCAAGATGACGGGACAGGGCGTGCAACTAATGAAAAACTGTTTTTT	CASSQDDGTGRATNEKLFF	TRBD1	TRBV14	TRBJ1-4	once
TGTGCCAGCAGCCCCGGTATAGCGGGAGGGAGGTCAGATACGCAGTATTTT	CASSPGIAGGRSDTQYF	TRBD2	TRBV2	TRBJ2-3	-
TGTGCCAGTAGTATCCGGACAGGGGGAAACACCGGGGAGCTGTTTTTT	CASSIRTGGNTGELFF	TRBD1	TRBV19	TRBJ2-2	-
TGTGCCAGCAGCGTCAACCAAGGGAGGTCTGAAGCTTTCTTT	CASSVNQGRSEAFF	-	TRBV7-9	TRBJ1-1	-
TGTGCCAGCAGTGCGAGCGGGAGGGTCGGCAATGAGCAGTTCTTC	CASSASGRVGNEQFF	TRBD2	TRBV2	TRBJ2-1	-
TGTGCCAGCAGCTTGGGACAGGGCAGAGGTGAAGCTTTCTTT	CASSLGQGRGEAFF	TRBD1	TRBV6-5	TRBJ1-1	-
TGTGCCAGCACCACGGGGGGGACAGCCGCCTACGAGCAGTACTTC	CASTTGGTAAYEQYF	-	TRBV28	TRBJ2-7	once
TGTGCCAGTAGGGACCCTGAACGGGGGAGCGAGCAGTACTTC	CASRDPERGSEQYF	-	TRBV19	TRBJ2-7	-
TGTGCCAGCAGCGAAATGACTAGCGGTAACAATGAGCAGTTCTTC	CASSEMTSGNNEQFF	TRBD2	TRBV7-9	TRBJ2-1	-
TGTGCCAGCAGCTTCCTCGGGACTGGGGCCAACGTCCTGACTTTC	CASSFLGTGANVLTF	-	TRBV7-2	TRBJ2-6	-
TGTGCCAGCTCACCACATGGCAGGGCGGACACCGGGGAGCTGTTTTTT	CASSPHGRADTGELFF	-	TRBV18	TRBJ2-2	-
TGTGCCAGCAGCTTCGGGATCCACGAGCAGTACTTC	CASSFGIHEQYF	-	TRBV7-9	TRBJ2-7	once
TGTGCCTGGAGTGTAACGGTCTACGAGCAGTACTTC	CAWSVTVYEQYF	-	TRBV30	TRBJ2-7	once
TGTGCCAGTAGTTCACAGACAGCCTCCTACGAGCAGTACTTC	CASSSQTASYEQYF	-	TRBV19	TRBJ2-7	-
TGTGCCAGCAGCTTAGAAGCGGGCAGGGTCCTTACTGGAAACACCATATATTTT	CASSLEAGRVLTGNTIYF	-	TRBV7-8	TRBJ1-3	-
TGTGCCAGCAGCTTGGCCCACGGCTCCTACGAGCAGTACTTC	CASSLAHGSYEQYF	-	TRBV5-7	TRBJ2-7	-
TGTGCCAGCAGTTCTCGGACTTCGGGCTATGGCTACACCTTC	CASSSRTSGYGYTF	-	TRBV2	TRBJ1-2	-
TGCGCCAGCAGCCAAGATATGAGGGTGCCCTATAATTCACCCCTCCACTTT	CASSQDMRVPYNSPLHF	-	TRBV4-1	TRBJ1-6	-
TGTGCCAGCAGCAATAGGTCCGGCGGGTACCTCAATGAGCAGTTCTTC	CASSNRSGGYLNEQFF	-	TRBV7-3	TRBJ2-1	-
TGTGCCAGCAGCTTAAGCTCCACTAGCCAAGAGACCCAGTACTTC	CASSLSSTSQETQYF	-	TRBV7-3	TRBJ2-5	-